Listed below are T cell receptor beta chains from one sample, sequenced in a study of human thymus T cells. Profiled with immunoSEQ multiplex PCR; TCRdb holds only in-frame clones, not every one. The data show tens of thousands of clones, with over 85% seen just once and about 0.032% held by the top ten. The sequenced sample was thymus tissue. Receptors were obtained from a girl less than two years old with a congenital heart defect but otherwise immunologically healthy. Both conserved end residues are part of each CDR3. Each record gives: V gene, D gene, J gene, CDR3 length, clone size, CDR3 protein, CDR3 DNA. A D gene is named only where the DNA matches it firmly. Size tells how often a clone was seen (once, few, many) or the class of an expanded clone, and some rows leave it out.

v_call: TRBV18; d_call: NA; j_call: TRBJ2-7; cdr3_length: 12; clone_size: once; cdr3_aa: CASSPSTYEQYF; cdr3_nt: TGTGCCAGCTCCCCCTCTACCTACGAGCAGTACTTC
v_call: TRBV14; d_call: TRBD1; j_call: TRBJ1-1; cdr3_length: 14; clone_size: few; cdr3_aa: CASRPDRGSTNAFF; cdr3_nt: TGTGCCAGCAGACCCGACAGGGGTTCGACGAACGCTTTCTTT
v_call: TRBV2; d_call: NA; j_call: TRBJ1-2; cdr3_length: 15; clone_size: NA; cdr3_aa: CASSEGGSIYYGYTF; cdr3_nt: TGTGCCAGCAGTGAAGGGGGCAGTATTTACTATGGCTACACCTTC
v_call: TRBV14; d_call: NA; j_call: TRBJ1-5; cdr3_length: 13; clone_size: NA; cdr3_aa: CASSHHSNQPQHF; cdr3_nt: TGTGCCAGCAGCCATCATAGCAATCAGCCCCAGCATTTT
v_call: TRBV14; d_call: TRBD2; j_call: TRBJ2-7; cdr3_length: 16; clone_size: NA; cdr3_aa: CASSQEGPGLTYEQYF; cdr3_nt: TGTGCCAGCAGCCAAGAAGGACCGGGACTAACTTACGAGCAGTACTTC
v_call: TRBV5-8; d_call: TRBD1; j_call: TRBJ1-2; cdr3_length: 17; clone_size: NA; cdr3_aa: CASSLPGQERANYGYTF; cdr3_nt: TGTGCCAGCAGCTTGCCGGGACAGGAAAGAGCTAACTATGGCTACACCTTC
v_call: TRBV6-6; d_call: NA; j_call: TRBJ2-3; cdr3_length: 16; clone_size: NA; cdr3_aa: CASRKPGPEETDTQYF; cdr3_nt: TGTGCCAGCAGGAAGCCGGGACCAGAAGAAACAGATACGCAGTATTTT
v_call: TRBV19; d_call: NA; j_call: TRBJ2-4; cdr3_length: 15; clone_size: NA; cdr3_aa: CASDQGPRAKNIQYF; cdr3_nt: TGTGCCAGTGACCAGGGCCCTCGGGCCAAAAACATTCAGTACTTC
v_call: TRBV10-1; d_call: NA; j_call: TRBJ2-7; cdr3_length: 12; clone_size: once; cdr3_aa: CAWGLFYYEQYF; cdr3_nt: TGCGCCTGGGGGCTCTTTTACTACGAGCAGTACTTC
v_call: TRBV2; d_call: TRBD2; j_call: TRBJ2-7; cdr3_length: 16; clone_size: NA; cdr3_aa: CASSPRTSATSYEQYF; cdr3_nt: TGTGCCAGCAGCCCTCGGACTAGCGCCACCTCCTACGAGCAGTACTTC
v_call: TRBV19; d_call: TRBD1; j_call: TRBJ2-7; cdr3_length: 17; clone_size: NA; cdr3_aa: CASSISTGVWPCYEQYF; cdr3_nt: TGTGCCAGTAGTATCTCGACAGGGGTATGGCCTTGCTACGAGCAGTACTTC
v_call: TRBV14; d_call: TRBD2; j_call: TRBJ2-1; cdr3_length: 16; clone_size: NA; cdr3_aa: CASSQVAGGTGNEQFF; cdr3_nt: TGTGCCAGCAGCCAAGTAGCGGGAGGTACGGGGAATGAGCAGTTCTTC
v_call: TRBV6-1; d_call: NA; j_call: TRBJ2-2; cdr3_length: 13; clone_size: NA; cdr3_aa: CASSDGASGELFF; cdr3_nt: TGTGCCAGCAGTGACGGAGCAAGCGGGGAGCTGTTTTTT
v_call: TRBV29-1; d_call: NA; j_call: TRBJ1-1; cdr3_length: 12; clone_size: NA; cdr3_aa: CSVVRVDTEAFF; cdr3_nt: TGCAGCGTTGTCCGGGTGGACACTGAAGCTTTCTTT
v_call: TRBV20-1; d_call: NA; j_call: TRBJ2-7; cdr3_length: 11; clone_size: NA; cdr3_aa: CSARRGSEQYF; cdr3_nt: TGCAGTGCTAGAAGGGGATCCGAGCAGTACTTC
v_call: TRBV5-1; d_call: NA; j_call: TRBJ1-1; cdr3_length: 12; clone_size: NA; cdr3_aa: CASSQKGDEAFF; cdr3_nt: TGCGCCAGCAGCCAGAAGGGTGATGAAGCTTTCTTT
v_call: TRBV5-4; d_call: TRBD2; j_call: TRBJ2-3; cdr3_length: 18; clone_size: NA; cdr3_aa: CASSHGLAGAPSTDTQYF; cdr3_nt: TGTGCCAGCAGCCATGGACTAGCGGGCGCCCCTAGCACAGATACGCAGTATTTT
v_call: TRBV19; d_call: NA; j_call: TRBJ2-7; cdr3_length: 16; clone_size: NA; cdr3_aa: CASSIVVGDSYSEQYF; cdr3_nt: TGTGCCAGTAGTATAGTGGTAGGGGACTCCTACTCCGAGCAGTACTTC
v_call: TRBV7-8; d_call: NA; j_call: TRBJ2-7; cdr3_length: 16; clone_size: NA; cdr3_aa: CASSFSGRRRAGEQYF; cdr3_nt: TGTGCCAGCAGCTTTTCGGGACGCCGCAGGGCTGGCGAGCAGTACTTC
v_call: TRBV19; d_call: NA; j_call: TRBJ1-2; cdr3_length: 19; clone_size: NA; cdr3_aa: CASSIWLRRGPKVNYGYTF; cdr3_nt: TGTGCCAGTAGTATATGGCTGAGGAGGGGCCCTAAGGTTAACTATGGCTACACCTTC
v_call: TRBV5-8; d_call: NA; j_call: TRBJ1-5; cdr3_length: 12; clone_size: NA; cdr3_aa: CASNPSNQPQHF; cdr3_nt: TGTGCCAGCAACCCTAGCAATCAGCCCCAGCATTTT
v_call: TRBV15; d_call: TRBD1; j_call: TRBJ2-7; cdr3_length: 16; clone_size: NA; cdr3_aa: CATSRDGGDRFREQYF; cdr3_nt: TGTGCCACCAGCAGAGATGGTGGGGACAGATTTCGGGAGCAGTACTTC
v_call: TRBV11-2; d_call: NA; j_call: TRBJ2-7; cdr3_length: 16; clone_size: NA; cdr3_aa: CASSWRDRKGSYEQYF; cdr3_nt: TGTGCCAGCAGCTGGCGAGACAGGAAGGGCTCCTACGAGCAGTACTTC
v_call: TRBV4-1; d_call: NA; j_call: TRBJ2-3; cdr3_length: 16; clone_size: NA; cdr3_aa: CASSPPGAGVPDTQYF; cdr3_nt: TGCGCCAGCAGCCCCCCAGGGGCGGGAGTTCCAGATACGCAGTATTTT
v_call: TRBV27; d_call: NA; j_call: TRBJ1-1; cdr3_length: 16; clone_size: NA; cdr3_aa: CASSFSGQVMNTEAFF; cdr3_nt: TGTGCCAGCAGTTTTTCAGGGCAAGTGATGAACACTGAAGCTTTCTTT
v_call: TRBV7-3; d_call: NA; j_call: TRBJ2-1; cdr3_length: 16; clone_size: NA; cdr3_aa: CASSLIGRGTYNEQFF; cdr3_nt: TGTGCCAGCAGCTTAATTGGCAGGGGTACCTACAATGAGCAGTTCTTC
v_call: TRBV19; d_call: NA; j_call: TRBJ1-2; cdr3_length: 13; clone_size: NA; cdr3_aa: CASRGFWADGYTF; cdr3_nt: TGTGCCAGTAGAGGGTTTTGGGCGGATGGCTACACCTTC
v_call: TRBV4-2; d_call: NA; j_call: TRBJ2-5; cdr3_length: 18; clone_size: NA; cdr3_aa: CASSQDRGPQGGQETQYF; cdr3_nt: TGTGCCAGCAGCCAAGATAGAGGGCCACAGGGTGGCCAAGAGACCCAGTACTTC
v_call: TRBV4-1; d_call: NA; j_call: TRBJ1-1; cdr3_length: 17; clone_size: once; cdr3_aa: CASSQDRPGPGNTEAFF; cdr3_nt: TGCGCCAGCAGCCAAGATCGGCCGGGACCAGGGAACACTGAAGCTTTCTTT
v_call: TRBV5-5; d_call: TRBD2; j_call: TRBJ2-7; cdr3_length: 16; clone_size: NA; cdr3_aa: CASSFGFSGDPYEQYF; cdr3_nt: TGTGCCAGCAGCTTTGGTTTCAGCGGGGATCCCTACGAGCAGTACTTC
v_call: TRBV7-2; d_call: TRBD2; j_call: TRBJ2-1; cdr3_length: 16; clone_size: NA; cdr3_aa: CASSSSGSLNGWEQFF; cdr3_nt: TGTGCCAGCAGTTCTAGCGGGAGCCTCAATGGTTGGGAGCAGTTCTTC
v_call: TRBV19; d_call: NA; j_call: TRBJ1-3; cdr3_length: 20; clone_size: NA; cdr3_aa: CASSIVIQGYGALSGNTIYF; cdr3_nt: TGTGCCAGTAGTATCGTCATCCAGGGGTACGGGGCTTTATCTGGAAACACCATATATTTT
v_call: TRBV21-1; d_call: NA; j_call: TRBJ2-5; cdr3_length: 14; clone_size: NA; cdr3_aa: CASNLRGDVGTQYF; cdr3_nt: TGTGCCAGCAATCTAAGGGGGGACGTGGGGACCCAGTACTTC
v_call: TRBV5-1; d_call: TRBD1; j_call: TRBJ2-5; cdr3_length: 16; clone_size: NA; cdr3_aa: CASSLARTGVQETQYF; cdr3_nt: TGCGCCAGCAGCTTGGCCCGGACAGGGGTTCAAGAGACCCAGTACTTC
v_call: TRBV28; d_call: TRBD1; j_call: TRBJ1-1; cdr3_length: 15; clone_size: NA; cdr3_aa: CASSSKQGMVPEAFF; cdr3_nt: TGTGCCAGCAGTTCTAAACAGGGGATGGTCCCTGAAGCTTTCTTT
v_call: TRBV25-1; d_call: NA; j_call: TRBJ1-2; cdr3_length: 16; clone_size: NA; cdr3_aa: CASSENQPGRVYGYTF; cdr3_nt: TGTGCCAGCAGTGAAAACCAGCCTGGCAGGGTGTATGGCTACACCTTC
v_call: TRBV7-7; d_call: TRBD1; j_call: TRBJ2-7; cdr3_length: 16; clone_size: NA; cdr3_aa: CASSLWGTGASYEQYF; cdr3_nt: TGTGCTAGCAGCTTATGGGGGACAGGGGCCTCCTACGAGCAGTACTTC
v_call: TRBV2; d_call: NA; j_call: TRBJ2-7; cdr3_length: 13; clone_size: NA; cdr3_aa: CASSAQGGYEQYF; cdr3_nt: TGTGCCAGCAGTGCACAGGGGGGGTACGAGCAGTACTTC
v_call: TRBV25-1; d_call: TRBD1; j_call: TRBJ1-5; cdr3_length: 13; clone_size: NA; cdr3_aa: CASGTGSNQPQHF; cdr3_nt: TGTGCCAGCGGGACAGGGAGCAATCAGCCCCAGCATTTT
v_call: TRBV27; d_call: TRBD1; j_call: TRBJ1-2; cdr3_length: 17; clone_size: NA; cdr3_aa: CASSLGVGGTGICGYTF; cdr3_nt: TGTGCCAGCAGTTTAGGTGTTGGAGGGACAGGGATCTGTGGCTACACCTTC
v_call: TRBV7-6; d_call: NA; j_call: TRBJ2-7; cdr3_length: 12; clone_size: NA; cdr3_aa: CASSLYPSEQYF; cdr3_nt: TGTGCCAGCAGCTTGTATCCGTCCGAGCAGTACTTC
v_call: TRBV7-2; d_call: NA; j_call: TRBJ2-3; cdr3_length: 17; clone_size: NA; cdr3_aa: CASSLVRANPSTDTQYF; cdr3_nt: TGTGCCAGCAGCTTAGTTCGGGCAAACCCTAGCACAGATACGCAGTATTTT
v_call: TRBV10-1; d_call: NA; j_call: TRBJ1-2; cdr3_length: 13; clone_size: NA; cdr3_aa: CASSESSGGGYTF; cdr3_nt: TGCGCCAGCAGTGAATCGTCAGGAGGTGGCTACACCTTC
v_call: TRBV15; d_call: TRBD2; j_call: TRBJ2-7; cdr3_length: 15; clone_size: NA; cdr3_aa: CATSRGLADIYEQYF; cdr3_nt: TGTGCCACCAGCAGGGGACTAGCGGACATCTACGAGCAGTACTTC
v_call: TRBV7-2; d_call: TRBD2; j_call: TRBJ2-1; cdr3_length: 17; clone_size: NA; cdr3_aa: CASTRREGRGSYNEQFF; cdr3_nt: TGTGCCAGCACGCGGCGGGAGGGCCGGGGCTCCTACAATGAGCAGTTCTTC
v_call: TRBV7-9; d_call: NA; j_call: TRBJ1-4; cdr3_length: 15; clone_size: NA; cdr3_aa: CASSGMTATNEKLFF; cdr3_nt: TGTGCCAGCAGCGGTATGACAGCAACTAATGAAAAACTGTTTTTT
v_call: TRBV6-1; d_call: TRBD1; j_call: TRBJ2-1; cdr3_length: 13; clone_size: NA; cdr3_aa: CASVWDRGLSEFF; cdr3_nt: TGTGCCAGCGTTTGGGACAGGGGGTTGTCGGAGTTCTTC
v_call: TRBV29-1; d_call: NA; j_call: TRBJ1-1; cdr3_length: 14; clone_size: few; cdr3_aa: CSVGARSLNTEAFF; cdr3_nt: TGCAGCGTTGGGGCCAGGAGCCTGAACACTGAAGCTTTCTTT
v_call: TRBV7-3; d_call: TRBD2; j_call: TRBJ2-7; cdr3_length: 14; clone_size: NA; cdr3_aa: CASSQGLAGAEQYF; cdr3_nt: TGTGCCAGCAGCCAGGGACTAGCGGGAGCCGAGCAGTACTTC
v_call: TRBV7-9; d_call: NA; j_call: TRBJ2-3; cdr3_length: 12; clone_size: NA; cdr3_aa: CASSSLLDTQYF; cdr3_nt: TGTGCCAGCAGCTCCTTATTGGATACGCAGTATTTT
v_call: TRBV4-3; d_call: NA; j_call: TRBJ2-7; cdr3_length: 18; clone_size: NA; cdr3_aa: CASSQDRPHGRAIYEQYF; cdr3_nt: TGCGCCAGCAGCCAAGATAGGCCTCATGGCAGGGCGATTTACGAGCAGTACTTC